The clone carrying this TCR beta chain was observed a single time. The cohort comprised adults aged roughly 18 to 95 years residing in approximately 25 US areas. For recovered donors of Cohort 3, there were two negative PCRs, clearance, or symptom resolution. The CDR3 has 15 residues. Per germline, CDR1 SGDLS and CDR2 YYNGEE. V was clipped by 0 bases and J by 1 base, with 10 bases between them. This entry comes from a study of blood T cell repertoires in COVID-19. Study overall: Spain, Italy and the United States supplied samples that represented acute and convalescent COVID-19. T cells, B-cell-depleted T cells, or PBMCs provided the cDNA or gDNA that served as material.

Sequenced by immunoSEQ multiplex PCR; TCRdb stores in-frame clones only, minus some. The table records under 300,000 clones, about 89% of them present only once. Material for sequencing was PBMCs or T cells enriched from blood (not recorded which). The origin of this receptor is a middle-aged man who had recovered from COVID-19. The rearrangement uses TRBV9 and TRBJ2-5, with D tentatively TRBD2 (6 bases). CDR3 sequence: CASSVGQGLQETQYF. DNA for the CDR3: TGTGCCAGCAGCGTAGGGCAGGGACTCCAAGAGACCCAGTACTTC.